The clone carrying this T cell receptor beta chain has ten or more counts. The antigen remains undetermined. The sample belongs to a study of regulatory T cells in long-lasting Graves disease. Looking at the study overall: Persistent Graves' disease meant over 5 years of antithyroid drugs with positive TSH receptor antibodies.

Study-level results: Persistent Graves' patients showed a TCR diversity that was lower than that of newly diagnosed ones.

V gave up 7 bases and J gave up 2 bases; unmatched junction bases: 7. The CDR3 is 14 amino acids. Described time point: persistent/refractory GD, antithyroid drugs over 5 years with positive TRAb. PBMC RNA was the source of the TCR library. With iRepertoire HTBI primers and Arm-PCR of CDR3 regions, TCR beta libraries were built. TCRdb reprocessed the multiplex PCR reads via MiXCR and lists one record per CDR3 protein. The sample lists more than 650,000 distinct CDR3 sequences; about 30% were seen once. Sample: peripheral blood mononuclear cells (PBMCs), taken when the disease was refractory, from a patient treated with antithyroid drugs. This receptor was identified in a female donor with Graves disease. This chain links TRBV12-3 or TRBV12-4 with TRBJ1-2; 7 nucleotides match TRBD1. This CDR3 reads CASTRGTANYGYTF. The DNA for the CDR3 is TGTGCCAGCACCCGTGGGACAGCAAACTATGGCTACACCTTC.